Shown below are 25 T cell receptor beta chains from a single sample sequenced in a study of human T cells and chemical hapten exposure. The time point denotes: patch test 3, about 24 weeks after DPC sensitization. Treatment here: therapeutic diphenylcyclopropenone sensitization with weekly scalp DPC. TCRdb independently ran MiXCR on the RACE reads; one entry per CDR3 protein. The sample lists about 90,000 distinct CDR3 sequences, roughly 11% occurring once. The sample consisted of whole blood, taken in connection with sensitization to the hapten diphenylcyclopropenone (DPC). The receptors derive from a woman aged 25 to 45 with alopecia areata. Some clones in this sample may be carry-over from other donors' samples.

This clonotype was found a few times. The chain recombines TRBV18 with TRBJ2-7, with TRBD1 matching 9 bases. V was clipped by 6 bases and J by 2 bases; unmatched bases: 5. This CDR3 is built from 14 residues. CDR1 KGHSH and CDR2 LQKENI come from the germline V gene. The chain's CDR3 is CASSDRDRAYEQYF. In nucleotides, the CDR3 is TGTGCCAGCTCTGACCGGGACAGGGCCTACGAGCAGTACTTC.

This clonotype was observed at least ten times. This chain joins TRBV3-1 and TRBJ2-5; the D gene could be TRBD1 or TRBD2 (5 bases each). The CDR3 extends over 15 amino acids. Germline V CDR1 and CDR2: LGHDT, YNNKEL (reference sequence). V dropped 3 bases and J dropped 2 bases, with 13 bases sitting between them. The CDR3 bases are TGTGCCAGCAGCCAGGGGGTGACGGATCAAGAGACCCAGTACTTC. Its translation is CASSQGVTDQETQYF.

This clonotype was seen many times. The CDR3 loop reads CASSLSGDRGTEAFF. The CDR3 DNA reads as TGTGCCAGCAGTTTATCGGGGGACAGGGGGACTGAAGCTTTCTTT. The rearrangement links TRBV27 to TRBJ1-1, with 11 bases matching TRBD1. The CDR3 is made up of 15 amino acids. V was pared by 0 bases and J by 5 bases, with 2 bases of the junction left unmatched. Germline V lookup: CDR1 MNHEY, CDR2 SMNVEV (reference sequence).

This clonotype was detected ten times or more. J is TRBJ2-7 and V is TRBV28, with a weak D call TRBD2 (6 bases). The V end lost 3 bases, the J end lost 2 bases, and 11 bases lay between the germline ends. The CDR3 has 14 amino acids. The V gene's germline CDR1 is MDHEN and CDR2 SYDVKM. CDR3 loop: CASSFIAEPYEQYF. CDR3 DNA sequence: TGTGCCAGCAGTTTTATAGCGGAGCCCTACGAGCAGTACTTC.

The chain uses TRBV10-3 and TRBJ1-3; D ambiguous. In germline, CDR1 is ENHRY, CDR2 SYGVKD. This CDR3 region has 15 residues. Between the trimmed V and J ends, which lost 5 bases and 1 base, there was a span of 12 bases. The CDR3 DNA is TGTGCCATCAGTAACCTACTATCTTCTGGAAACACCATATATTTT. As protein: CAISNLLSSGNTIYF.

The chain employs TRBV6-2 or TRBV6-3 and TRBJ1-5, with a tentative D call TRBD1 (6 bases). Germline CDR1 reads MNHEY; CDR2 reads SVGEGT. CDR3 size: 17 residues. V lost 7 bases to trimming and J lost 2 bases, with 21 bases between them. The CDR3 nucleotides are TGTGCCAGCAAAAAGGGGGATCGGGGTGGACGCAATCAGCCCCAGCATTTT. Its protein is CASKKGDRGGRNQPQHF.

This clonotype has at least ten counts. The chain uses TRBV10-2 and TRBJ2-5; the match to TRBD1 covers 8 bases. Trimming took 4 bases from V and 5 from J; bases not matched to a gene: 9. Germline CDR1 WSHSY, CDR2 SAAADI. The CDR3 length is 15 residues. The CDR3 loop is CASSANQGAQETQYF. The CDR3 region has the DNA TGCGCCAGCAGTGCTAATCAGGGGGCGCAGGAGACCCAGTACTTC.

This clonotype was recorded at least ten times. J is TRBJ2-1 and V is TRBV6-2 or TRBV6-3, with TRBD2 matching 7 bases. V lost 4 bases, J lost 14 bases, and 8 bases stayed unmatched. The CDR3 has 12 amino acids. Germline V gene lookup returns CDR1 MNHEY and CDR2 SVGEGT. The CDR3 loop reads CASSWGWDYKFF. In DNA, the CDR3 is TGTGCCAGCAGTTGGGGTTGGGACTACAAGTTCTTC.

This clonotype was seen only a few times. The rearrangement links TRBV4-1 to TRBJ1-4; possibly TRBD1 for D (6 bases). The CDR3 has 17 residues. Per germline, CDR1 MGHRA and CDR2 YSYEKL. Trimming took 0 bases from V and 0 from J, leaving 11 bases between them. The CDR3 is CASSQEGAGATNEKLFF. The CDR3 DNA follows: TGCGCCAGCAGCCAAGAGGGGGCCGGGGCAACTAATGAAAAACTGTTTTTT.

This clonotype was found a few times. The J gene is TRBJ1-5, the V gene TRBV28, with D perhaps matching TRBD1 (6 bases). The CDR3 spans 11 residues. V shed 8 bases and J shed 9 bases, with 11 bases lying between them. Germline lookup yields CDR1 MDHEN and CDR2 SYDVKM. The CDR3 region is CASCEQGPQHF. As DNA, the CDR3 is TGTGCCAGCTGTGAACAGGGGCCCCAGCATTTT.

This clonotype was seen at least ten times. The genes are TRBV6-5 and TRBJ2-1, with D perhaps assigned TRBD1 or TRBD2 (5 bases each). Between the trimmed V and J ends, which lost 7 bases and 4 bases, there was a span of 14 bases. Per germline, CDR1 MNHEY and CDR2 SVGAGI. This CDR3 has 14 residues. The DNA of the CDR3 is TGTGCCAGCACCCCGAGGGGCCCATACAATGAGCAGTTCTTC. Translating gives CASTPRGPYNEQFF.

This clonotype was counted ten times or more. The chain carries TRBV6-2 or TRBV6-3 and TRBJ2-7; TRBD1 is a possible D gene (5 bases). This CDR3 is 14 amino acids long. Trimming cost V 0 bases and J 3 bases, with 9 bases left between them. In germline, CDR1 is MNHEY, CDR2 SVGEGT. As DNA, the CDR3 is TGTGCCAGCAGTTACTCGGGGCAGATCTACGAGCAGTACGTC. It yields the protein CASSYSGQIYEQYV.

The genes are TRBV29-1 and TRBJ1-1, with D maybe TRBD1 (6 bases). The CDR3 runs to 14 residues. Germline V gene data show CDR1 as SQVTM and CDR2 as ANQGSEA. V lost 7 bases, J lost 1 base, and 16 bases lay in between. For the CDR3, the DNA is TGCAGCGCCATAGTCGGGGGGCCGAACACTGAAGCTTTCTTT. This gives the protein CSAIVGGPNTEAFF. The variable domain in full, with the rest retrieved from reference TRBV29-1 and TRBJ1-1, is SAVISQKPSRDICQRGTSLTIQCQVDSQVTMMFWYRQQPGQSLTLIATANQGSEATYESGFVIDKFPISRPNLTFSTLTVSNMSPEDSSIYLCSAIVGGPNTEAFFGQGTRLTVV.

This clonotype showed up many times. The chain links TRBV28 to TRBJ1-1, with D possibly TRBD1 on 6 matching bases. Between the trimmed V and J ends, which lost 2 bases and 0 bases, there was a span of 16 bases. The CDR3 totals 17 residues. Germline CDR1 MDHEN, CDR2 SYDVKM. The CDR3 DNA reads TGTGCCAGCAGTTTAGGGGGGGCCCCGACCTTGAACACTGAAGCTTTCTTT. Encoded protein: CASSLGGAPTLNTEAFF.

There are a few counts of this clonotype. This chain joins TRBV5-1 and TRBJ1-4; tentatively, D is TRBD1 (5 bases). Germline V CDR1 and CDR2: SGHRS, YFSETQ. CDR3 length equals 15 residues. Trimming cost V 1 base and J 4 bases, with 11 bases left between them. The chain's CDR3 is CASSLNTGDNEKLFF. CDR3 nucleotides: TGCGCCAGCAGCTTGAACACAGGAGATAATGAAAAACTGTTTTTT. The whole variable domain, filled in from reference TRBV5-1 and TRBJ1-4, reads KAGVTQTPRYLIKTRGQQVTLSCSPISGHRSVSWYQQTPGQGLQFLFEYFSETQRNKGNFPGRFSGRQFSNSRSEMNVSTLELGDSALYLCASSLNTGDNEKLFFGSGTQLSVL.

CDR3 in amino acids: CASSLNGYEQYF. For the CDR3, the DNA is TGTGCCAGCAGTTTAAATGGGTACGAGCAGTACTTC. The chain employs TRBV28 and TRBJ2-7; D not resolved. The germline V gene has CDR1 MDHEN and CDR2 SYDVKM. This CDR3 comprises 12 residues. Deletions cut 2 bases from V and 4 bases from J, with 6 bases between.

A few counts support this clonotype. The chain joins TRBV2 to TRBJ1-4; 11 bases are a match to TRBD1. Germline V gene sequence: CDR1 SNHLY, CDR2 FYNNEI. After removal of 3 bases from V and 8 bases from J, the junction contained 2 bases not matched to a gene. The CDR3 extends over 14 amino acids. The CDR3 nucleotides read TGTGCCAGCAGTGACCGGGACAGGGGGGAAAAACTGTTTTTT. As protein: CASSDRDRGEKLFF.

This chain links TRBV3-1 with TRBJ1-2, with 7 bases aligning to TRBD1. V dropped 3 bases and J dropped 5; count of bases not matched to a gene: 9. Germline CDR1 LGHDT, CDR2 YNNKEL (reference sequence). The CDR3 covers 15 residues. In DNA form, the CDR3 reads TGTGCCAGCAGCCAGGGGGGACAGCGGGGTTATGGCTACACCTTC. Protein: CASSQGGQRGYGYTF.

This clonotype was picked up many times. This chain connects TRBV12-3 or TRBV12-4 to TRBJ1-5, with 11 bases aligning to TRBD1. The CDR3 extends over 15 amino acids. Trimming removed 5 bases from V and 7 bases from J; junction bases left unmatched: 7. The CDR3 nucleotides are TGTGCCAGCAGTCCCCGGACAGGGGGCGGGCAGCCCCAGCATTTT. Translating it yields CASSPRTGGGQPQHF.

This clonotype was seen ten or more times. This chain links TRBV2 with TRBJ2-1; D call uncertain. V lost 8 bases to trimming and J lost 8 bases, with 13 bases between them. Germline-derived CDR1 and CDR2 are SNHLY and FYNNEI. The CDR3 runs to 12 residues. For the CDR3, the DNA is TGTGCCAGCGGACCATCGAGGCATGAGCAGTTCTTC. This encodes CASGPSRHEQFF.

This chain uses TRBV28 with TRBJ2-5; TRBD1 agrees at 8 bases. This CDR3 region has 14 residues. The germline V gene encodes CDR1 MDHEN and CDR2 SYDVKM. Unmatched junction bases numbered 9, after V lost 2 bases and J lost 10 bases. CDR3 loop: CASSLTGQARDQYF. DNA for the CDR3: TGTGCCAGCAGTTTAACGGGACAGGCAAGAGACCAGTACTTC.

This clonotype was counted at least ten times. The chain couples TRBV7-8 to TRBJ1-2; tentative D call: TRBD1 (5 bases). Trimming removed 2 bases from V and 0 bases from J, with 16 bases in between. CDR3 length equals 17 residues. The germline V gene has CDR1 SGHVS and CDR2 FQNEAQ. The CDR3 region has the DNA TGTGCCAGCAGCTTAACCTCCAGGGCGTCAGCTAACTATGGCTACACCTTC. Protein product: CASSLTSRASANYGYTF.

This clonotype was found many times. The chain is built from TRBV2 and TRBJ1-1; D is uncertain. The CDR3 has 15 amino acids. The V end lost 9 bases, the J end lost 0 bases, and 17 bases lay between the germline ends. The germline V gene encodes CDR1 SNHLY and CDR2 FYNNEI. CDR3 nucleotide sequence: TGTGCCAGTAGGACGGACTCGTCCATGAACACTGAAGCTTTCTTT. The encoded protein is CASRTDSSMNTEAFF.

The sample holds many counts of this clonotype. This chain connects TRBV20-1 to TRBJ1-4; D is perhaps TRBD1 (5 bases). Germline V gene lookup returns CDR1 DFQATT and CDR2 SNEGSKA (reference sequence). The CDR3 is 14 amino acids. Trimming removed 5 bases at V and 7 bases at J, with 17 bases between. The chain's CDR3 is CSAGRPGGAEKLFF. The CDR3 nucleotides read TGCAGTGCTGGACGCCCAGGAGGGGCTGAAAAACTGTTTTTT.

This clonotype has a count of ten or more. The V gene is TRBV7-2, the J gene TRBJ2-3; D is possibly TRBD2 (6 bases). V lost 2 bases to trimming and J lost 3 bases, with 12 bases between them. The CDR3 contains 15 residues. Germline V CDR1 and CDR2: SGHTA, FQGNSA. The CDR3 DNA is TGTGCCAGCAGCTTAAGGGACGGAGGGACAGATACGCAGTATTTT. This gives the protein CASSLRDGGTDTQYF.